Each of the 28 T cell receptor beta chains below was sequenced from the same sample in a study of cytomegalovirus exposure and HLA in healthy donors. The PCR had 60 Vbeta and 13 Jbeta primers. The data were produced by immunoSEQ multiplex PCR, yet TCRdb's version contains in-frame clones alone and is incomplete. The data show some 150,000 clones, approximately 85% seen once. Material for sequencing was PBMCs. Receptors were obtained from a man aged 45-60 years in good health and CMV-seropositive.

The rearrangement joins TRBV19 to TRBJ2-2; 13 positions match TRBD2. V was pared by 10 bases and J by 6 bases, with 5 bases of the junction left unmatched. The CDR3 has 14 residues. CDR1 LNHDA and CDR2 SQIVND come from the germline V gene (reference sequence). The DNA of the CDR3 is TGTGCCACAACTAGCGGGGGGGGGTCCGGGGAGCTGTTTTTT. Encoded protein: CATTSGGGSGELFF.

The V call is TRBV7-2, the J call TRBJ1-6; 7 positions match TRBD1. V dropped 2 bases and J dropped 5; count of bases not matched to a gene: 3. From germline, CDR1 is SGHTA and CDR2 FQGNSA. CDR3 length equals 15 residues. The CDR3 coding sequence is TGTGCCAGCAGCTTAACCGGACAGGATAATTCACCCCTCCACTTT. Translated, it gives CASSLTGQDNSPLHF.

In DNA form, the CDR3 reads TGTGCCAGCAGCTTCGGGACTAGTAATGAGCAGTTCTTC. As protein: CASSFGTSNEQFF. The chain has TRBV5-6 and TRBJ2-1; 8 bases line up with TRBD2. Germline-derived CDR1 and CDR2 are SGHDT and YYEEEE. Trimming took 2 bases from V and 7 from J; bases not matched to a gene: 2. This CDR3 contains 13 residues. Full variable domain (outside the CDR3, taken from reference TRBV5-6 and TRBJ2-1): DAGVTQSPTHLIKTRGQQVTLRCSPKSGHDTVSWYQQALGQGPQFIFQYYEEEERQRGNFPDRFSGHQFPNYSSELNVNALLLGDSALYLCASSFGTSNEQFFGPGTRLTVL.

This chain uses TRBV4-1 with TRBJ2-1; 7 nucleotides agree with TRBD1. After removal of 3 bases from V and 4 bases from J, the junction contained 6 bases not matched to a gene. The germline V gene encodes CDR1 MGHRA and CDR2 YSYEKL. This CDR3 has 15 amino acids. CDR3 coding DNA: TGCGCCAGCAGCCACCGAGGGGGACAGTACAATGAGCAGTTCTTC. Protein product: CASSHRGGQYNEQFF.

The chain uses TRBV11-2 and TRBJ2-3, with unresolved D. Germline V gene lookup returns CDR1 SGHAT and CDR2 FQNNGV. The CDR3 has 15 amino acids. V was pared by 2 bases and J by 2 bases, with 11 bases between. CDR3 loop: CASSLFRQDTDTQYF. For the CDR3, the DNA is TGTGCCAGCAGCTTATTTCGGCAGGACACAGATACGCAGTATTTT.

The genes are TRBV28 and TRBJ2-7; possibly TRBD2 for D (6 bases). The CDR3 has 15 residues. Germline CDR1 reads MDHEN; CDR2 reads SYDVKM. V was cut by 6 bases and J by 4 bases, with 19 bases left in between. The CDR3 DNA is TGTGCCAGCAGCCTTTTCTCCCAGGGAGGTTACGAGCAGTACTTC. Residues: CASSLFSQGGYEQYF.

In its sample, this clone was seen once. The chain couples TRBV28 to TRBJ2-7; the match to TRBD2 covers 10 bases. Trimming cost V 5 bases and J 5 bases; bases outside gene matches: 6. The germline V gene encodes CDR1 MDHEN and CDR2 SYDVKM. CDR3 size: 14 residues. The CDR3 sequence: CASSSGRAKDEQYF. The CDR3 DNA sequence: TGTGCCAGCAGTAGCGGGAGGGCCAAGGACGAGCAGTACTTC.

The V gene is TRBV28, the J gene TRBJ1-3; D is possibly TRBD1 (6 bases). This CDR3 has 14 residues. Trimming pared 5 bases from V and 1 base from J, leaving 9 bases between. Germline CDR1 MDHEN, CDR2 SYDVKM. The CDR3, as DNA: TGTGCCAGCAGTACACAGGGTTCTGGAAACACCATATATTTT. Its protein is CASSTQGSGNTIYF. Drawing the rest from reference TRBV28 and TRBJ1-3, the complete variable domain is DVKVTQSSRYLVKRTGEKVFLECVQDMDHENMFWYRQDPGLGLRLIYFSYDVKMKEKGDIPEGYSVSREKKERFSLILESASTNQTSMYLCASSTQGSGNTIYFGEGSWLTVV.

This clone was found a few times. The sample carries other DNA sequences with the same CDR3. This chain uses TRBV5-1 with TRBJ2-5, with TRBD2 matching over 12 bases. The CDR3 length is 15 residues. The germline V gene encodes CDR1 SGHRS and CDR2 YFSETQ. V was clipped by 5 bases and J by 4 bases; unmatched bases: 6. For the CDR3, the DNA is TGCGCCAGCAGTTCTGGACTAGCGGGATTAGAGACCCAGTACTTC. Translation: CASSSGLAGLETQYF.

This clone was recorded only once. This rearrangement joins TRBV28 to TRBJ2-3; D gene ambiguous. In germline, CDR1 is MDHEN, CDR2 SYDVKM. V lost 5 bases and J lost 0, with 3 bases in between. The CDR3 has 12 amino acids. CDR3: CASSLSTDTQYF. CDR3 DNA: TGTGCCAGCAGTCTGAGCACAGATACGCAGTATTTT.

This rearrangement joins TRBV29-1 to TRBJ2-5; tentative D call: TRBD2 (7 bases). V lost 4 bases and J 1 base, leaving 16 bases between the germline ends. CDR3 length: 15 amino acids. CDR1 and CDR2 from the germline V gene are SQVTM and ANQGSEA. CDR3 sequence reads: CSVAEGGGLQETQYF. CDR3 DNA: TGCAGCGTTGCAGAGGGGGGGGGCCTCCAAGAGACCCAGTACTTC. Supplemented by reference TRBV29-1 and TRBJ2-5, the full variable domain reads SAVISQKPSRDICQRGTSLTIQCQVDSQVTMMFWYRQQPGQSLTLIATANQGSEATYESGFVIDKFPISRPNLTFSTLTVSNMSPEDSSIYLCSVAEGGGLQETQYFGPGTRLLVL.

The CDR3 DNA reads TGTGCCAGCAGCTTAGGAGTGGACCAAGAGACCCAGTACTTC. This encodes CASSLGVDQETQYF. The rearrangement joins TRBV7-6 to TRBJ2-5; no firm D call. The CDR3 consists of 14 residues. CDR1 is SGHVS, CDR2 FNYEAQ, per germline. Trimming cost V 1 base and J 0 bases, with 6 bases left between them.

The CDR3 DNA follows: TGCGCCAGCAGCCAAGTCGGGGGAACTAATGAAAAACTGTTTTTT. It codes for CASSQVGGTNEKLFF. J is TRBJ1-4 and V is TRBV4-3; D might be TRBD1 (5 bases). Deletions cut 1 base from V and 1 base from J, with 7 bases between. This CDR3 has 15 amino acids. From germline, CDR1 is LGHNA and CDR2 YSLEER.

The chain uses TRBV28 and TRBJ2-3; D possibly corresponds to TRBD1 (6 bases). V shed 7 bases and J shed 2 bases, with 13 bases lying between them. This CDR3 spans 14 amino acids. Looked up from germline, CDR1 is MDHEN and CDR2 is SYDVKM. In DNA, the CDR3 is TGTGCCAGCAACATACAGGGCTACACAGATACGCAGTATTTT. Translated, it gives CASNIQGYTDTQYF.

The rearrangement links TRBV9 to TRBJ2-6; 8 positions agree with TRBD1. The CDR3 has 19 residues. CDR1 is SGDLS, CDR2 YYNGEE, per germline. Trimming took 4 bases from V and 0 from J; bases not matched to a gene: 12. The CDR3 DNA is TGTGCCAGCAGCAGAACTCCGGGACAGGACCTCTCTGGGGCCAACGTCCTGACTTTC. Amino acid sequence: CASSRTPGQDLSGANVLTF.

Notes on this clone: A junction boundary mismatches the germline segment, possibly from a read error. The chain has TRBV28 and TRBJ1-2; 9 bases fit TRBD1. This CDR3 has 14 amino acids. CDR1 is MDHEN and CDR2 is SYDVKM in the germline V gene. In nucleotides, the CDR3 is TGTGCCAGCAGTTTACCACACGGGCGGACAGGGGCTGACTTC. Encoded protein: CASSLPHGRTGADF.

This clone was observed a single time. The same CDR3 can be traced to other DNA sequences in this sample. The chain uses TRBV5-1 and TRBJ2-1, with TRBD2 matching over 7 bases. Germline CDR1 SGHRS, CDR2 YFSETQ. V shed 0 bases, J shed 3 bases, and the junction held 6 bases outside the gene matches. This CDR3 has 16 amino acids. CDR3 nucleotide sequence: TGCGCCAGCAGCTTGGCGGGGGGAGGCAGCTACAATGAGCAGTTCTTC. Amino acids: CASSLAGGGSYNEQFF.

The chain recombines TRBV18 with TRBJ1-5, with D tentatively TRBD1 (5 bases). The CDR3 is 15 residues long. Trimming removed 2 bases at V and 2 bases at J, with 10 bases between. Germline V lookup: CDR1 KGHSH, CDR2 LQKENI. CDR3 DNA sequence: TGTGCCAGCTCACCAACGACAGATGGCAATCAGCCCCAGCATTTT. Translating it yields CASSPTTDGNQPQHF.

The CDR3 DNA sequence: TGTGCCAGCAGCTTCATACAGGGGATGAACACTGAAGCTTTCTTT. This sequence encodes CASSFIQGMNTEAFF. The chain carries TRBV5-4 and TRBJ1-1; 7 nucleotides line up with TRBD1. Germline loops: CDR1 SGHNT, CDR2 YYREEE (reference sequence). The CDR3 sequence is 15 residues long. V gave up 2 bases and J gave up 0 bases; unmatched junction bases: 4.

The chain is built from TRBV7-2 and TRBJ1-5; D unresolved. The CDR3 runs to 15 residues. Germline V lookup: CDR1 SGHTA, CDR2 FQGNSA. V lost 1 base to trimming and J lost 5 bases, with 12 bases between them. The CDR3 coding sequence is TGTGCCAGCAGCTTAGATGGGCAGGCCCATCAGCCCCAGCATTTT. It specifies CASSLDGQAHQPQHF.

This chain links TRBV9 with TRBJ2-7, with TRBD1 identical over 11 bases. The CDR3 runs 14 residues. Germline loops: CDR1 SGDLS, CDR2 YYNGEE. V trimming: 3 bases; J trimming: 4 bases; junction bases outside the gene matches: 3. The CDR3 bases are TGTGCCAGCAGCGCCGGGACAGGGGGGTACGAGCAGTACTTC. Protein: CASSAGTGGYEQYF. Based on the CDR3 plus reference TRBV9 and TRBJ2-7, the full variable domain is DSGVTQTPKHLITATGQRVTLRCSPRSGDLSVYWYQQSLDQGLQFLIQYYNGEERAKGNILERFSAQQFPDLHSELNLSSLELGDSALYFCASSAGTGGYEQYFGPGTRLTVT.

The V and J genes are TRBV6-1 and TRBJ2-7; TRBD1 aligns across 9 bases. V trimming: 3 bases; J trimming: 4 bases; junction bases outside the gene matches: 4. The germline V gene encodes CDR1 MNHNS and CDR2 SASEGT. CDR3 length equals 14 residues. CDR3 region: CASSDRDRAYEQYF. The CDR3, as DNA: TGTGCCAGCAGTGACCGGGACAGGGCTTACGAGCAGTACTTC.

In DNA, the CDR3 is TGCGCCAGCAGCTTGCGTTCCGGGGGTAGCACAGATACGCAGTATTTT. The encoded protein is CASSLRSGGSTDTQYF. The chain links TRBV5-1 to TRBJ2-3; tentatively, D is TRBD2 (6 bases). V was shortened by 1 base and J by 0 bases, with 12 bases between the two germline ends. Germline V gene data show CDR1 as SGHRS and CDR2 as YFSETQ. The CDR3 has 16 amino acids. Filled out from reference TRBV5-1 and TRBJ2-3, the complete variable domain reads KAGVTQTPRYLIKTRGQQVTLSCSPISGHRSVSWYQQTPGQGLQFLFEYFSETQRNKGNFPGRFSGRQFSNSRSEMNVSTLELGDSALYLCASSLRSGGSTDTQYFGPGTRLTVL.

V usage is TRBV11-2 and J usage is TRBJ1-1; possible D gene TRBD1, 5 bases. V dropped 4 bases and J dropped 4 bases, with 22 bases sitting between them. Germline V gives CDR1 SGHAT, CDR2 FQNNGV. The CDR3 sequence is 17 residues long. CDR3 amino acids: CASSSRPGGGLSTEAFF. The CDR3 bases are TGTGCCAGCAGCTCCAGACCGGGGGGAGGGCTTAGCACTGAAGCTTTCTTT.

The chain employs TRBV5-1 and TRBJ2-5; D is ambiguous. There are 14 residues in the CDR3. Germline CDR1 and CDR2: SGHRS and YFSETQ. The V and J ends lost 4 bases and 1 base respectively, with 11 bases between them. The CDR3 sequence: CASSVTPTQETQYF. The DNA of the CDR3 is TGCGCCAGCAGCGTGACACCTACCCAAGAGACCCAGTACTTC.

The V and J genes are TRBV5-6 and TRBJ1-1, with D possibly TRBD1 on 6 matching bases. CDR3 size: 11 residues. The V end was cut by 5 bases, the J end by 11 bases, with 13 bases between. Germline assignment: CDR1 SGHDT and CDR2 YYEEEE. This chain's CDR3 is CASRPGAKAFF. The DNA of the CDR3 is TGTGCCAGCAGGCCAGGGGCGAAGGCTTTCTTT.

This chain uses TRBV7-9 with TRBJ1-1; no definite D call. V lost 5 bases and J 2 bases, leaving 12 bases between the germline ends. The CDR3 has 14 residues. The germline gives CDR1 SEHNR, CDR2 FQNEAQ (reference sequence). The CDR3 nucleotides read TGTGCCAGCAGCACGGGGTCAGCTAACACTGAAGCTTTCTTT. This codes for CASSTGSANTEAFF.

The DNA for the CDR3 is TGTGCCAGCAGCGCCTCGAGCGGGGAGCAGTACTTC. This sequence encodes CASSASSGEQYF. The chain combines TRBV7-2 with TRBJ2-7; D may be TRBD2 (6 bases). Germline-derived CDR1 and CDR2 are SGHTA and FQGNSA. Trimming removed 5 bases at V and 7 bases at J, with 12 bases between. The CDR3 covers 12 residues.